The 15 T cell receptor beta chains below come from one sample, sequenced in a study of CD8 T cells in Susac syndrome. RNA was extracted with the RNeasy kit, and a quantity of 0.5 to 1 ug was reverse transcribed using random hexamers. TCRdb called the immunoSEQ multiplex PCR reads again in MiXCR, with one record for every CDR3 protein. Of about 140,000 distinct CDR3 sequences listed, roughly 96% are singletons. The source material was CD4+ T cells from PBMCs. All receptors derive from a human donor with multiple sclerosis.

The V gene is TRBV4-2, the J gene TRBJ2-5; TRBD2 matches 11 bases. The CDR3 covers 19 residues. Looked up from germline, CDR1 is LGHNA and CDR2 is YNFKEQ. V lost 0 bases, J lost 2 bases, and 11 bases stayed unmatched. The CDR3 DNA follows: TGTGCCAGCAGCCAAGAGGTGGGACTAGCGGCAAACTTTCAAGAGACCCAGTACTTC. The encoded protein is CASSQEVGLAANFQETQYF.

The V and J genes are TRBV19 and TRBJ2-7; TRBD2 aligns across 10 bases. J was trimmed by 9 bases and V by 5 bases; bases with no gene match: 10. There are 14 residues in the CDR3. The germline V gene encodes CDR1 LNHDA and CDR2 SQIVND (reference sequence). The CDR3 is CASSELAGSTGQYF. The CDR3 DNA is TGTGCCAGTAGTGAACTAGCGGGGTCTACGGGGCAGTACTTC.

This chain links TRBV11-1 with TRBJ2-5, with a weak D call TRBD2 (5 bases). The CDR3 is 14 residues long. Trimming cost V 0 bases and J 5 bases, with 10 bases left between them. The germline CDR1 and CDR2 sequences are SGHAT and FQDESV (reference sequence). The CDR3 DNA reads as TGTGCCAGCAGCTTAGCGCGGTCGGGGGAGACCCAGTACTTC. Protein product: CASSLARSGETQYF.

The V and J genes are TRBV11-2 and TRBJ2-1, with 12 positions matching TRBD2. With 5 bases clipped from V and 6 bases from J, the junction kept 5 bases outside the gene matches. Per germline, CDR1 SGHAT and CDR2 FQNNGV. The CDR3 is 15 amino acids. CDR3 sequence (DNA): TGTGCCAGCAGCCCGACTAGCGGGAGACGCAATGAGCAGTTCTTC. Translating it yields CASSPTSGRRNEQFF.

The CDR3 protein is CASTSHRALYEQYF. CDR3 bases: TGTGCCAGCACCTCCCACAGGGCCCTCTACGAGCAGTACTTC. The rearrangement uses TRBV27 and TRBJ2-7; D perhaps matches TRBD1 (6 bases). Trimming removed 7 bases from V and 3 bases from J, with 16 bases in between. The CDR3 extends over 14 amino acids. The germline V gene encodes CDR1 MNHEY and CDR2 SMNVEV (reference sequence).

The chain combines TRBV7-9 with TRBJ2-4; TRBD1 is a possible D gene (5 bases). Germline CDR1 is SEHNR and CDR2 is FQNEAQ (reference sequence). The CDR3 contains 16 residues. The V end was cut by 1 base, the J end by 0 bases, with 10 bases between. CDR3 nucleotides: TGTGCCAGCAGCTTAGGGGGCAGCCTAGCCAAAAACATTCAGTACTTC. Translated, it gives CASSLGGSLAKNIQYF. Based on the CDR3 plus reference TRBV7-9 and TRBJ2-4, the full variable domain is DTGVSQNPRHKITKRGQNVTFRCDPISEHNRLYWYRQTLGQGPEFLTYFQNEAQLEKSRLLSDRFSAERPKGSFSTLEIQRTEQGDSAMYLCASSLGGSLAKNIQYFGAGTRLSVL.

The chain links TRBV20-1 to TRBJ2-5; the match to TRBD1 covers 7 bases. The CDR3 covers 18 residues. V gave up 4 bases and J gave up 0 bases; unmatched junction bases: 17. CDR1 is DFQATT, CDR2 SNEGSKA, per germline (reference sequence). The CDR3 loop reads CSATPPGQHNAYQETQYF. For the CDR3, the DNA is TGCAGTGCTACTCCTCCGGGACAGCATAACGCATACCAAGAGACCCAGTACTTC.

The V call is TRBV4-1, the J call TRBJ1-1; a weak D match, TRBD1 (5 bases). The V end was cut by 8 bases, the J end by 4 bases, with 14 bases between. The germline V gene encodes CDR1 MGHRA and CDR2 YSYEKL. This CDR3 has 13 residues. The CDR3 loop reads CASSRGHLTEAFF. The DNA of the CDR3 is TGCGCCAGCTCACGGGGCCACCTCACTGAAGCTTTCTTT.

The chain recombines TRBV7-9 with TRBJ2-5, with D unresolved. The germline V gene encodes CDR1 SEHNR and CDR2 FQNEAQ (reference sequence). V was clipped by 5 bases and J by 7 bases, with 14 bases between them. The CDR3 runs 13 residues. CDR3 DNA: TGTGCCAGCAGCCCGAACGTAGCTGCGACCCAGTACTTC. Translating it yields CASSPNVAATQYF.

V gene TRBV30 combines with J gene TRBJ1-6, with 9 bases lining up with TRBD1. Germline lookup yields CDR1 GTSNPN and CDR2 SVGIG (reference sequence). V gave up 0 bases and J gave up 7 bases; unmatched junction bases: 4. The CDR3 spans 15 residues. The DNA for the CDR3 is TGTGCCTGGAGTGTACAGGGACAGGGAAATTCACCCCTCCACTTT. This gives the protein CAWSVQGQGNSPLHF.

The chain employs TRBV5-4 and TRBJ2-1; unclear D gene. The length of the CDR3 is 15 residues. Trimming pared 4 bases from V and 0 bases from J, leaving 11 bases between. Germline V lookup: CDR1 SGHNT, CDR2 YYREEE (reference sequence). This CDR3 is CASSGSTHSYNEQFF. The DNA of the CDR3 is TGTGCCAGCAGCGGGTCGACGCACTCCTACAATGAGCAGTTCTTC.

V gene TRBV5-1 combines with J gene TRBJ2-1, with D perhaps being TRBD1 or TRBD2 (5 bases each). Between the trimmed V and J ends, which lost 1 base and 0 bases, there was a span of 17 bases. CDR3 length equals 18 residues. CDR1 is SGHRS and CDR2 is YFSETQ in the germline V gene. The CDR3 sequence: CASSLRDVRTSSYNEQFF. Written as DNA, the CDR3 is TGCGCCAGCAGCTTGCGGGACGTCCGAACCAGCTCCTACAATGAGCAGTTCTTC.

The gene calls are TRBV28 and TRBJ2-5; 7 bases agree with TRBD1. CDR3 length equals 14 residues. CDR1 is MDHEN, CDR2 SYDVKM, per germline. Trimming took 5 bases from V and 4 from J; bases not matched to a gene: 7. The DNA of the CDR3 is TGTGCCAGCAGTCTACAAGGACAGGTAGAGACCCAGTACTTC. Translation gives CASSLQGQVETQYF.

The J gene is TRBJ2-2, the V gene TRBV30; 14 nucleotides match TRBD2. Germline V gene lookup returns CDR1 GTSNPN and CDR2 SVGIG (reference sequence). The CDR3 loop spans 19 amino acids. The junction had 13 bases not matched to a gene; V was cut back by 3 bases and J by 4 bases. The CDR3 sequence is CAWREPGTSGGWGTGELFF. Here the CDR3 DNA reads TGTGCCTGGAGGGAACCCGGGACTAGCGGGGGTTGGGGCACCGGGGAGCTGTTTTTT.

This clonotype appeared a few times. J is TRBJ1-1 and V is TRBV7-6; 10 bases align to TRBD1. This CDR3 spans 13 amino acids. The V segment lost 5 bases and the J segment 6 bases; nucleotides outside the gene matches: 3. Germline V lookup: CDR1 SGHVS, CDR2 FNYEAQ. CDR3 in DNA: TGTGCCAGCAGCCGGGACAGGGGCGCTGAAGCTTTCTTT. The encoded protein is CASSRDRGAEAFF. The full variable domain, with the rest looked up from reference TRBV7-6 and TRBJ1-1, is GAGVSQSPRYKVTKRGQDVALRCDPISGHVSLYWYRQALGQGPEFLTYFNYEAQQDKSGLPNDRFSAERPEGSISTLTIQRTEQRDSAMYRCASSRDRGAEAFFGQGTRLTVV.